Listed here are 12 T cell receptor beta chains from one sample, sequenced in a study of naive and memory T cell subsets. Amplification of ligated cDNA took four PCR rounds with SP2 and nested alpha and beta constant primers. TCRdb processed the 5' RACE reads anew with MiXCR; each CDR3 protein has one entry. The data contain roughly 60,000 distinct CDR3 sequences, roughly 8.1% of them singletons. An oligonucleotide containing a UMI was ligated to the 3' end of TCR cDNA. The receptors stem from a female donor in good health.

This clonotype occurred a few times. The chain has TRBV4-2 and TRBJ2-1; 9 bases match TRBD2. Trimming removed 1 base from V and 9 bases from J; junction bases left unmatched: 16. From germline, CDR1 is LGHNA and CDR2 YNFKEQ. The CDR3 is 18 amino acids. The CDR3 is CASSQVPLTSGREIEQFF. CDR3 in DNA: TGTGCCAGCAGCCAAGTCCCCTTGACTAGCGGCCGGGAGATTGAGCAGTTCTTC.

This clonotype was counted many times. The genes are TRBV12-3 or TRBV12-4 and TRBJ1-1, with D tentatively TRBD1 (5 bases). The CDR3 loop spans 17 amino acids. Trimming shortened V by 4 bases and J by 0 bases, and 18 bases separated the two germline ends. CDR3 in DNA: TGTGCCAGCAGTTCCAGGGAAGGGATAACCATGAACACTGAAGCTTTCTTT. Translated: CASSSREGITMNTEAFF.

The table lists this clonotype with a few counts. The chain combines TRBV7-2 with TRBJ2-5; 8 nucleotides align to TRBD1. Germline V CDR1 and CDR2: SGHTA, FQGNSA. The CDR3 has 12 amino acids. J gave up 4 bases and V 11 bases, and 6 bases lay outside the gene matches. In DNA form, the CDR3 reads TGTGCCGGACAGGGACGAGGAGAGACCCAGTACTTC. This gives the protein CAGQGRGETQYF. The full variable domain, completed using reference TRBV7-2 and TRBJ2-5, is GAGVSQSPSNKVTEKGKDVELRCDPISGHTALYWYRQSLGQGLEFLIYFQGNSAPDKSGLPSDRFSAERTGGSVSTLTIQRTQQEDSAVYLCAGQGRGETQYFGPGTRLLVL.

This clonotype was counted only a few times. The chain carries TRBV29-1 and TRBJ2-3, with no clear D. The CDR3 totals 10 residues. Germline values: CDR1 SQVTM, CDR2 ANQGSEA. The ends were cut back, 3 bases at V and 4 bases at J, with 2 bases in the middle. The CDR3 is CSVEADTQYF. The DNA for the CDR3 is TGCAGCGTTGAGGCAGATACGCAGTATTTT.

This clonotype has a count of ten or more. The V gene is TRBV20-1, the J gene TRBJ1-1; 7 bases map to TRBD1. Germline V gives CDR1 DFQATT, CDR2 SNEGSKA (reference sequence). The trim removed 5 bases at V and 7 bases at J, leaving 4 bases unmatched. This CDR3 contains 11 residues. CDR3 nucleotide sequence: TGCAGTGCTGACCAGGGGGGTGAAGCTTTCTTT. This sequence encodes CSADQGGEAFF.

This clonotype was observed a handful of times. The chain carries TRBV6-5 and TRBJ2-5; unclear D gene. V lost 5 bases to trimming and J lost 9 bases, with 13 bases between them. The CDR3 consists of 12 residues. The germline V gene encodes CDR1 MNHEY and CDR2 SVGAGI. The CDR3 here is CASSSGPTAQYF. The DNA for the CDR3 is TGTGCCAGCAGTAGTGGGCCCACGGCCCAGTACTTC.

The chain is built from TRBV27 and TRBJ2-7; TRBD2 is a possible D gene (5 bases). Per germline, CDR1 MNHEY and CDR2 SMNVEV (reference sequence). The V gene lost 10 bases and the J gene lost 4 bases, with 17 bases spanning the gap. This CDR3 has 13 amino acids. CDR3 region: CATGRAGKYEQYF. In nucleotides, the CDR3 is TGTGCCACCGGGCGGGCAGGCAAGTACGAGCAGTACTTC.

The chain combines TRBV6-2 or TRBV6-3 with TRBJ1-5, with a possible D match to TRBD1 (6 bases). The CDR3 has 15 residues. CDR1 MNHEY and CDR2 SVGEGT come from the germline V gene. V lost 5 bases, J lost 0 bases, and 11 bases lay in between. The CDR3, as DNA: TGTGCCAGCAGTGAACAGGGCAATAGCAATCAGCCCCAGCATTTT. It codes for CASSEQGNSNQPQHF.

This clonotype was observed a handful of times. V is TRBV5-1 and J is TRBJ2-3, with D possibly being TRBD2 (6 bases). The CDR3 runs to 16 residues. V was trimmed by 0 bases and J by 1 base, leaving 12 bases between them. Germline CDR1 reads SGHRS; CDR2 reads YFSETQ. CDR3 region: CASSLVGERGTDTQYF. CDR3 nucleotide sequence: TGCGCCAGCAGCTTGGTAGGGGAGCGGGGCACAGATACGCAGTATTTT. Full variable domain (rest looked up from reference TRBV5-1 and TRBJ2-3): KAGVTQTPRYLIKTRGQQVTLSCSPISGHRSVSWYQQTPGQGLQFLFEYFSETQRNKGNFPGRFSGRQFSNSRSEMNVSTLELGDSALYLCASSLVGERGTDTQYFGPGTRLTVL.

This clonotype was counted only a few times. This sequence joins TRBV12-5 and TRBJ1-5; D is uncertain. This CDR3 comprises 20 residues. Trimming took 0 bases from V and 0 from J, leaving 21 bases between them. Germline V gene lookup returns CDR1 LGHNT and CDR2 FRNRAP. The DNA of the CDR3 is TGTGCTAGTGGTTTGGTAATCCTGGGTTCGGGTACCCTTAGCAATCAGCCCCAGCATTTT. Encoded protein: CASGLVILGSGTLSNQPQHF.

The sample holds a few counts of this clonotype. The rearrangement links TRBV20-1 to TRBJ1-3; D is unresolved. The CDR3 is made up of 12 amino acids. The V end lost 0 bases, the J end lost 8 bases, and 8 bases lay between the germline ends. Per germline, CDR1 DFQATT and CDR2 SNEGSKA (reference sequence). The chain's CDR3 is CSARDPGDTIYF. Written as DNA, the CDR3 is TGCAGTGCTAGAGATCCGGGAGACACCATATATTTT.

This clonotype was seen many times. The chain recombines TRBV7-2 with TRBJ1-1; D perhaps matches TRBD1 (5 bases). This CDR3 has 15 amino acids. Trimming took off 4 bases at V and 1 base at J, with 13 bases between the two ends. From germline, CDR1 is SGHTA and CDR2 FQGNSA. This chain's CDR3 is CASSSRWGKNTEAFF. For the CDR3, the DNA is TGTGCCAGCAGCTCCCGATGGGGGAAGAACACTGAAGCTTTCTTT.